These 6 T cell receptor beta chains were all obtained from the same sample, sequenced in a study of blood T cell repertoires in COVID-19. Only in-frame clones appear in the TCRdb table, and some are missing; sequencing was by immunoSEQ multiplex PCR. Of roughly 120,000 clones in the sample, 80% to 90% are singletons; the top ten hold over 10%. Sequencing was carried out using peripheral blood. These receptors originate from a human donor in a cohort sampled during active COVID-19.

The rearrangement links TRBV6-5 to TRBJ1-2; D remains ambiguous. V gave up 2 bases and J gave up 8 bases, with 9 bases separating them. The CDR3 length is 12 residues. Germline V lookup: CDR1 MNHEY, CDR2 SVGAGI. The CDR3 protein is CASSYLTGGYTF. The CDR3 bases are TGTGCCAGCAGTTACCTCACGGGAGGCTACACCTTC.

This clone was counted between two and nine times. The V and J genes are TRBV2 and TRBJ1-6; 7 bases align to TRBD1. CDR1 is SNHLY and CDR2 is FYNNEI in the germline V gene. With V trimmed by 6 bases and J by 10 bases, 9 bases remained unmatched. The CDR3 extends over 14 amino acids. For the CDR3, the DNA is TGTGCCAGCAGCATGACAGGGTTAGGGTCACCCCTCCACTTT. Its protein is CASSMTGLGSPLHF. The complete variable domain, with remaining parts taken from reference TRBV2 and TRBJ1-6, reads EPEVTQTPSHQVTQMGQEVILRCVPISNHLYFYWYRQILGQKVEFLVSFYNNEISEKSEIFDDQFSVERPDGSNFTLKIRSTKLEDSAMYFCASSMTGLGSPLHFGNGTRLTVT.

In its sample, this clone was seen a few times. The J gene is TRBJ1-1, the V gene TRBV13, with D tentatively TRBD1 (6 bases). The V gene lost 0 bases and the J gene lost 1 base, with 6 bases spanning the gap. CDR3 length: 14 amino acids. Looked up from germline, CDR1 is PRHDT and CDR2 is FYEKMQ (reference sequence). The CDR3 nucleotides are TGTGCCAGCAGCTTAGGACAGGGGAACACTGAAGCTTTCTTT. Translation gives CASSLGQGNTEAFF.

This clone appeared a single time. This chain links TRBV11-2 with TRBJ2-1, with 8 bases lining up with TRBD2. This CDR3 has 16 amino acids. Germline CDR1 SGHAT, CDR2 FQNNGV. V trimming: 6 bases; J trimming: 7 bases; junction bases outside the gene matches: 14. CDR3 coding DNA: TGTGCCAGCAGACCCCCGGGACTAGGGACTAAAAATGAGCAGTTCTTC. As protein: CASRPPGLGTKNEQFF.

The chain combines TRBV18 with TRBJ2-1; TRBD2 matches at 7 bases. This CDR3 has 14 residues. Germline CDR1 KGHSH, CDR2 LQKENI. J was trimmed by 5 bases and V by 3 bases; bases with no gene match: 4. The CDR3 nucleotides read TGTGCCAGCTCACCCGGGGGGAGAGACAATGAGCAGTTCTTC. Its protein is CASSPGGRDNEQFF. The complete variable domain, with remaining parts taken from reference TRBV18 and TRBJ2-1, reads NAGVMQNPRHLVRRRGQEARLRCSPMKGHSHVYWYRQLPEEGLKFMVYLQKENIIDESGMPKERFSAEFPKEGPSILRIQQVVRGDSAAYFCASSPGGRDNEQFFGPGTRLTVL.

The genes are TRBV7-9 and TRBJ1-6; D is undetermined. V shed 0 bases and J shed 11 bases, with 14 bases lying between them. This CDR3 contains 15 residues. The germline gives CDR1 SEHNR, CDR2 FQNEAQ (reference sequence). The CDR3 nucleotides are TGTGCCAGCAGCTTAGCGTCCCAATCGGTTACACCCCTCCACTTT. Translation: CASSLASQSVTPLHF.